These 20 T cell receptor beta chains originate from one sample sequenced in a study of identical twins. In TCRdb, the 5' RACE reads were re-called with MiXCR into one record per CDR3 protein. The sample contains about 530,000 distinct CDR3 sequences, 13% to 15% of which appear only once. The sample also formed part of further work on yellow fever vaccine responses in identical twins.

Material for sequencing was CD4+ T cells sorted from blood. Every receptor here comes from a woman aged 18-29 years in good health.

The genes are TRBV7-9 and TRBJ2-2; maybe TRBD2 (6 bases). The germline CDR1 and CDR2 sequences are SEHNR and FQNEAQ (reference sequence). This CDR3 region has 14 residues. Trimming removed 5 bases at V and 0 bases at J, with 7 bases between. CDR3: CASSGGTNTGELFF. In nucleotides, the CDR3 is TGTGCCAGCAGCGGCGGGACGAACACCGGGGAGCTGTTTTTT.

The V and J genes are TRBV20-1 and TRBJ2-7, with D maybe TRBD2 (6 bases). CDR1 and CDR2 (germline): DFQATT, SNEGSKA (reference sequence). This CDR3 has 13 residues. V was shortened by 1 base and J by 7 bases, with 14 bases between the two germline ends. DNA for the CDR3: TGCAGTGCTAGAGCAGGCGCGGCGGGAGAGCAGTACGTC. Protein: CSARAGAAGEQYV.

Here the CDR3 DNA reads TGTGCCAGCAGTTCTCCAGGGTTCACAGATACGCAGTATTTT. It translates to CASSSPGFTDTQYF. The genes are TRBV28 and TRBJ2-3; tentative D call: TRBD1 (5 bases). CDR1 and CDR2 from the germline V gene are MDHEN and SYDVKM. Trimming shortened V by 4 bases and J by 2 bases, and 10 bases separated the two germline ends. The CDR3 extends over 14 amino acids. Combining the CDR3 with reference TRBV28 and TRBJ2-3 gives the whole variable domain DVKVTQSSRYLVKRTGEKVFLECVQDMDHENMFWYRQDPGLGLRLIYFSYDVKMKEKGDIPEGYSVSREKKERFSLILESASTNQTSMYLCASSSPGFTDTQYFGPGTRLTVL.

This clonotype showed up just a few times. The chain couples TRBV12-3 or TRBV12-4 to TRBJ1-3, with a tentative D call TRBD1 (5 bases). The CDR3 runs 15 residues. The V end lost 6 bases, the J end lost 0 bases, and 12 bases lay between the germline ends. CDR3 amino acids: CASSQGPNSGNTIYF. The CDR3 coding sequence is TGTGCCAGCAGCCAGGGACCCAACTCTGGAAACACCATATATTTT.

This clonotype came up a few times. The V call is TRBV11-2, the J call TRBJ2-1; 8 bases are a match to TRBD2. The germline V gene encodes CDR1 SGHAT and CDR2 FQNNGV. This CDR3 has 14 residues. V gave up 5 bases and J gave up 9 bases; unmatched junction bases: 9. CDR3 DNA sequence: TGTGCCAGCAGCCGTCCCGGGGGGGCGGGTGAGCAGTTCTTC. It codes for CASSRPGGAGEQFF. The full variable domain, with the rest looked up from reference TRBV11-2 and TRBJ2-1, is EAGVAQSPRYKIIEKRQSVAFWCNPISGHATLYWYQQILGQGPKLLIQFQNNGVVDDSQLPKDRFSAERLKGVDSTLKIQPAKLEDSAVYLCASSRPGGAGEQFFGPGTRLTVL.

This clonotype was detected only a few times. V usage is TRBV29-1 and J usage is TRBJ2-2; the D gene is possibly TRBD2 (6 bases). The CDR3 sequence is 15 residues long. V lost 0 bases, J lost 8 bases, and 16 bases lay in between. Germline CDR1 is SQVTM and CDR2 is ANQGSEA. The DNA for the CDR3 is TGCAGCGTTGAAGAGGGGCAGGGAGGAACGGGGGAGCTGTTTTTT. The encoded protein is CSVEEGQGGTGELFF.

This clonotype was observed a few times. This chain connects TRBV5-1 to TRBJ2-5, with 8 bases that match TRBD2. Per germline, CDR1 SGHRS and CDR2 YFSETQ. This CDR3 spans 15 amino acids. V lost 4 bases to trimming and J lost 2 bases; unmatched junction nucleotides: 7. The CDR3 nucleotides are TGCGCCAGCAGCAACGGGGTAGCGGGGCAAGAGACCCAGTACTTC. Its protein is CASSNGVAGQETQYF.

The rearrangement links TRBV10-1 to TRBJ1-4; D may be TRBD1 (6 bases). The CDR3 spans 13 residues. CDR1 is WNHNN, CDR2 SYGVQD, per germline (reference sequence). V was clipped by 6 bases and J by 6 bases, with 11 bases between them. In DNA form, the CDR3 reads TGCGCCAGCAGCCGGACAGCCGATGAAAAACTGTTTTTT. Translated, it gives CASSRTADEKLFF.

The rearrangement links TRBV28 to TRBJ1-5; no reliable D call. This CDR3 contains 12 residues. Germline V gene sequence: CDR1 MDHEN, CDR2 SYDVKM. Between the trimmed V and J ends, which lost 8 bases and 2 bases, there was a span of 7 bases. CDR3 residues: CASSKGNQPQHF. DNA of the CDR3: TGTGCCAGCTCCAAGGGCAATCAGCCCCAGCATTTT.

The J gene is TRBJ1-1, the V gene TRBV20-1; 7 positions match TRBD1. The V and J ends lost 3 bases and 5 bases, in that order; junction bases with no gene match: 3. CDR1 and CDR2 (germline): DFQATT, SNEGSKA (reference sequence). CDR3 length equals 12 residues. The CDR3 here is CSASYRGTEAFF. CDR3 sequence (DNA): TGCAGTGCTAGTTACAGGGGAACTGAAGCTTTCTTT.

The table lists this clonotype with a few counts. The chain carries TRBV12-3 or TRBV12-4 and TRBJ1-1, with 8 positions matching TRBD1. This CDR3 region has 13 residues. J gave up 5 bases and V 7 bases, and 6 bases lay outside the gene matches. CDR3 bases: TGTGCCAGCACCGACAGGGGAGTTACTGAAGCTTTCTTT. Its translation: CASTDRGVTEAFF.

This clonotype was counted a few times. V is TRBV11-3 and J is TRBJ2-3, with TRBD2 matching 12 bases. The junction had 7 bases not matched to a gene; V was cut back by 3 bases and J by 3 bases. Germline V gene sequence: CDR1 SGHNT, CDR2 YENEEA. CDR3 length: 17 residues. The CDR3 spells CASSFLAGGPNTDTQYF. The CDR3 DNA sequence: TGTGCCAGCAGCTTTCTAGCGGGAGGGCCAAATACAGATACGCAGTATTTT. Full variable domain (missing parts from reference TRBV11-3 and TRBJ2-3): EAGVVQSPRYKIIEKKQPVAFWCNPISGHNTLYWYLQNLGQGPELLIRYENEEAVDDSQLPKDRFSAERLKGVDSTLKIQPAELGDSAVYLCASSFLAGGPNTDTQYFGPGTRLTVL.

V and J are TRBV12-3 or TRBV12-4 and TRBJ1-4; D may be TRBD1 (5 bases). V lost 7 bases and J lost 0, with 12 bases in between. This CDR3 spans 15 amino acids. The CDR3 here is CASKKDSATNEKLFF. DNA for the CDR3: TGTGCCAGCAAAAAAGACAGTGCAACTAATGAAAAACTGTTTTTT.

This clonotype appeared a few times. The J gene is TRBJ2-1, the V gene TRBV20-1, with 8 bases aligning to TRBD2. The CDR3 spans 14 residues. V dropped 3 bases and J dropped 4; count of bases not matched to a gene: 5. CDR1 is DFQATT, CDR2 SNEGSKA, per germline (reference sequence). The CDR3, as DNA: TGCAGTGCTAGGCTAGCGGGCAAGTACAATGAGCAGTTCTTC. Protein: CSARLAGKYNEQFF.

In this sample, this clonotype turned up a few times. This chain uses TRBV4-1 with TRBJ1-1, with 9 bases fitting TRBD1. This CDR3 region has 15 residues. With V trimmed by 5 bases and J by 1 base, 5 bases remained unmatched. Germline CDR1 is MGHRA and CDR2 is YSYEKL. CDR3 sequence reads: CASSTRTGENTEAFF. The CDR3 nucleotides are TGCGCCAGCAGCACCCGGACAGGGGAGAACACTGAAGCTTTCTTT.

This clonotype was picked up a small number of times. This chain links TRBV27 with TRBJ2-6; 11 bases are a match to TRBD1. V dropped 6 bases and J dropped 0; count of bases not matched to a gene: 4. The CDR3 spans 17 residues. Germline loops: CDR1 MNHEY, CDR2 SMNVEV (reference sequence). The CDR3 protein is CASRAGTGGSGANVLTF. DNA for the CDR3: TGTGCCAGCAGGGCAGGGACAGGGGGCTCTGGGGCCAACGTCCTGACTTTC.

In its sample, this clonotype was seen a few times. This chain uses TRBV6-1 with TRBJ1-1, with a tentative D call TRBD1 (5 bases). CDR3 size: 14 residues. V was trimmed by 5 bases and J by 0 bases, leaving 10 bases between them. The germline CDR1 and CDR2 sequences are MNHNS and SASEGT. The DNA for the CDR3 is TGTGCCAGCAGTCCGGCAGGGTTGAACACTGAAGCTTTCTTT. It is translated as CASSPAGLNTEAFF.

This clonotype was picked up a small number of times. This rearrangement joins TRBV4-1 to TRBJ1-1, with a weak D call TRBD1 (5 bases). CDR1 MGHRA and CDR2 YSYEKL come from the germline V gene. The V end lost 1 base, the J end lost 4 bases, and 10 bases lay between the germline ends. This CDR3 has 14 amino acids. Here the CDR3 DNA reads TGCGCCAGCAGCCAAGGGGGGTTTATCACTGAAGCTTTCTTT. Encoded protein: CASSQGGFITEAFF.

This clonotype was counted between two and nine times. The gene calls are TRBV5-1 and TRBJ2-5, with a possible D match to TRBD1 (7 bases). This CDR3 is built from 16 residues. Germline V gives CDR1 SGHRS, CDR2 YFSETQ. Deletions cut 4 bases from V and 5 bases from J, with 21 bases between. The CDR3 sequence is CASSPRGTAYGETQYF. The DNA of the CDR3 is TGCGCCAGCAGCCCGCGCGGGACAGCTTATGGGGAGACCCAGTACTTC.

In its sample, this clonotype was seen a few times. The V call is TRBV7-8, the J call TRBJ2-7, with 8 bases matching TRBD2. Germline CDR1 is SGHVS and CDR2 is FQNEAQ. The CDR3 has 16 amino acids. Germline trimming cut 1 base from V and 1 base from J; bases unmatched to any gene: 6. This CDR3 is CASSLVGGLVSYEQYF. CDR3 nucleotides: TGTGCCAGCAGCTTAGTTGGGGGACTAGTGTCCTACGAGCAGTACTTC.